This TCR beta chain was profiled in a study of blood T cell repertoires in COVID-19. Deletions cut 3 bases from V and 4 bases from J, with 13 bases between. This CDR3 has 15 residues. CDR1 and CDR2 from the germline V gene are LGHNA and YNFKEQ. Original data processing: Reference gene primer amplification yielded estimated nucleated cell counts. Sequencing was performed with immunoSEQ multiplex PCR; in TCRdb, only in-frame clones are kept and a portion is missing. V and J calls and clone size are as listed in that table; D and trimming were resolved from the DNA. The sample has about 160,000 clones; roughly 81% are singletons.

Material for sequencing was peripheral blood. The TCR was taken from a woman aged 55-69 years with COVID-19, enrolled during active disease. The chain employs TRBV4-2 and TRBJ1-3; TRBD1 is a possible D gene (5 bases). As DNA, the CDR3 is TGTGCCAGCAGCCATCCGGGTTCAGGGGGAAACACCATATATTTT. It specifies CASSHPGSGGNTIYF.